The next 3 T cell receptor beta chains were all read from a single sample in a study of spatial heterogeneity in lung cancer. TCRdb reprocessed the 5' RACE reads via MiXCR and lists one record per CDR3 protein. The data hold approximately 4,000 distinct CDR3 sequences, with approximately 16% observed a single time. Time point of the sample: sample taken at primary tumor resection. Whole RNA, isolated from tumor, nontumor lung or frozen PBMC, was sequenced without prior sorting. Source: PBMCs, taken at surgery. The receptors stem from a male donor with early-stage non-small cell lung cancer.

This clonotype was seen repeatedly, ten times or more. The chain recombines TRBV20-1 with TRBJ2-3; D remains ambiguous. This CDR3 contains 12 residues. Germline V gene sequence: CDR1 DFQATT, CDR2 SNEGSKA (reference sequence). Trimming cost V 4 bases and J 8 bases, with 13 bases left between them. The CDR3 sequence is CSATPGGRTQYF. The CDR3 nucleotides read TGCAGTGCTACCCCAGGTGGACGTACGCAGTATTTT.

This clonotype ranks as large. The chain uses TRBV12-3 or TRBV12-4 and TRBJ2-3; 8 bases fit TRBD2. V lost 3 bases, J lost 1 base, and 0 bases stayed unmatched. The CDR3 has 14 amino acids. CDR3 loop: CASSLTSGTDTQYF. CDR3 DNA: TGTGCCAGCAGTTTGACTAGCGGCACAGATACGCAGTATTTT.

The V call is TRBV7-9, the J call TRBJ2-1, with 9 bases identical to TRBD2. The V gene end was trimmed by 0 bases and the J gene end by 5 bases; junction bases not matched to a gene: 5. Germline lookup yields CDR1 SEHNR and CDR2 FQNEAQ (reference sequence). The CDR3 has 16 residues. The CDR3 spells CASSLAGLAGNNEQFF. In nucleotides, the CDR3 is TGTGCCAGCAGCTTAGCGGGCCTAGCGGGAAACAATGAGCAGTTCTTC.